These T cell receptor beta chains were read from a single sample in a study of Ad26.COV2.S vaccination and SARS-CoV-2 variants. Measured with immunoSEQ multiplex PCR; TCRdb has only the in-frame clones, and not every one. The repertoire consists of 410,000 or so clones, with 90% occurring once and the leading ten covering 9% to 15%. The input for sequencing was peripheral blood, taken in a trial of Ad26.COV2.S vaccine versus placebo. These receptor sequences come from a person between 18 and 65 years old who received the Ad26.COV2.S COVID-19 vaccine or a placebo. Each CDR3 is given with its conserved first and last residue. The D gene is left open where the match is weak. Clone size is given for some rows only: seen once, a few or many times, or a class if the clone is expanded.

d_gene,abundance,v_gene,j_gene,CDR3nt,CDR3aa
TRBD2,NA,TRBV9,TRBJ2-1,TGTGCCAGCAGCGTAGGGGGGACTAGAGTCAAGCAGTTCTTC,CASSVGGTRVKQFF
TRBD1,NA,TRBV7-9,TRBJ2-1,TGTGCCAGCAGCTTAGAAGGACAGGGTCCCAATGAGCAGTTCTTC,CASSLEGQGPNEQFF
TRBD2,few,TRBV6-4,TRBJ2-1,TGTGCCAGCAGTGACTCGGGACTAGCGGCCTACAATGAGCAGTTCTTC,CASSDSGLAAYNEQFF
TRBD2,NA,TRBV10-3,TRBJ2-3,TGTGCCATCAGTGATGCGGGGGGCACAGATACGCAGTATTTT,CAISDAGGTDTQYF
NA,NA,TRBV4-3,TRBJ2-3,TGCGCCAGCAGCCAAGATGCGGGTGGGCCCACAGATACGCAGTATTTT,CASSQDAGGPTDTQYF
NA,once,TRBV10-3,TRBJ2-4,TGTGCCATCAGTGATCAGGGCAAAAACATTCAGTACTTC,CAISDQGKNIQYF
NA,NA,TRBV11-2,TRBJ2-1,TGTGCCAGCAGCTTAGTTAGCTTCGTGGGGAATGAGCAGTTCTTC,CASSLVSFVGNEQFF
TRBD1,NA,TRBV5-4,TRBJ1-2,TGTGCCAGCAGCTTGGTGGGACAGGGGACAAGGAACTATGGCTACACCTTC,CASSLVGQGTRNYGYTF
TRBD1,NA,TRBV6-5,TRBJ1-3,TGTGCCAGCAACCCCGGGACAGATGGAAACACCATATATTTT,CASNPGTDGNTIYF
TRBD2,NA,TRBV27,TRBJ2-1,TGTGCCAGCAGTCCTCGGGAGGCGGGAGATTTTGGTGAGCAGTTCTTC,CASSPREAGDFGEQFF
TRBD2,NA,TRBV20-1,TRBJ2-7,TGCAGTGCTAGTCTCCTAGCGGGATCGGGTGGCGAGCAGTACTTC,CSASLLAGSGGEQYF
TRBD2,NA,TRBV27,TRBJ2-1,TGTGCCAGCATAGGGCTAGCGGACAATGAGCAGTTCTTC,CASIGLADNEQFF
NA,NA,TRBV21-1,TRBJ2-7,TGTGCCAGCAGCACCGTTCGGGACAGCCCCGAAGCCCCAATCTACGAGCAGTACTTC,CASSTVRDSPEAPIYEQYF
TRBD2,NA,TRBV27,TRBJ2-3,TGTGCCACCAATCCGGGACTAGCGGGGAACACAGATACGCAGTATTTT,CATNPGLAGNTDTQYF
TRBD2,NA,TRBV19,TRBJ2-7,TGTGCCAGTAAAGGCGGGAGAATCATGGACGAGCAGTACTTC,CASKGGRIMDEQYF
NA,NA,TRBV18,TRBJ1-5,TGTGCCAGCTCATCAGGTAGCAATCAGCCCCAGCATTTT,CASSSGSNQPQHF
TRBD1,NA,TRBV3-1/TRBV3-2,TRBJ1-2,TGTGCCAGCAGCCCAGGGACAGGGGGCGGCTATGGCTACACCTTC,CASSPGTGGGYGYTF